This T cell receptor beta chain was found in a study of EBV T-cell therapy then PD-1 blockade in nasopharyngeal carcinoma. As for this clone: No antigen is known for it.

The treatment is: AdE1-LMPpoly-expanded autologous EBV-specific T-cell therapy followed by anti-PD-1 nivolumab. The CDR3 length is 13 residues. Trimming pared 6 bases from V and 4 bases from J, leaving 12 bases between. Germline V gives CDR1 MNHEY, CDR2 SVGEGT. Assay: immunoSEQ multiplex PCR; the TCRdb copy retains only in-frame clones and omits some. The sample includes approximately 25,000 clones, over 75% of them seen just once. The receptor was derived from a middle-aged man with nasopharyngeal carcinoma. Sequenced here: CD8+ T cells from blood, sampled at day 61 from a patient whose treatment included autologous EBV-specific T cells and nivolumab. V is TRBV6-2 or TRBV6-3 and J is TRBJ1-2; D gene ambiguous. The CDR3 coding sequence is TGTGCCAGCAGCCCCCGAGAAATCTATGGCTACACCTTC. This translates into CASSPREIYGYTF.